The present entry profiles one T cell receptor beta chain with its context. Its target is not known. This record comes from a study of T cell responses to AZD1222 COVID-19 vaccine. Whole-study context: Analysis merged second doses at about 4 or about 12 weeks.

General observations from the study: Among the donors, most were white British and more were female, and clonal diversity was possibly underestimated.

Assay: immunoSEQ multiplex PCR; the TCRdb copy retains only in-frame clones and omits some. The repertoire holds fewer than 120,000 clones, about 90% seen once, with 3.2% in the top ten. The CDR3 has 14 residues. The V end was cut by 6 bases, the J end by 8 bases, with 16 bases between. Germline V gene lookup returns CDR1 LNHNV and CDR2 YYDKDF (reference sequence). The chain is built from TRBV15 and TRBJ1-4; D perhaps matches TRBD1 (5 bases). This TCR came from an adult in good health. Source: peripheral blood, taken on day 0 of AZD1222 vaccination. For the CDR3, the DNA is TGTGCCACCAGAGGAGGGACGGAGCGGGAAAAACTGTTTTTT. This codes for CATRGGTEREKLFF.